The 22 T cell receptor beta chains below were found in one sample sequenced in a study of cytomegalovirus exposure and HLA in healthy donors. With 60 Vbeta and 13 Jbeta primers, the PCR was carried out. Produced via immunoSEQ multiplex PCR; TCRdb's table is partial and in-frame only. Found here are around 100,000 clones, 70% to 80% of them singletons; the top ten hold around 4%. The specimen was PBMCs. These receptors originate from a female donor in good health and CMV-seropositive.

This chain joins TRBV25-1 and TRBJ1-2; D might be TRBD1 (6 bases). Trimming cost V 3 bases and J 4 bases, with 12 bases left between them. From germline, CDR1 is MGHDK and CDR2 SYGVNS. CDR3 length equals 14 residues. CDR3 in DNA: TGTGCCAGCAGTGACTCCGGACAGCCCTATGGCTACACCTTC. It is translated as CASSDSGQPYGYTF.

The rearrangement links TRBV30 to TRBJ2-7; TRBD1 might be the D (6 bases). The V end was cut by 5 bases, the J end by 6 bases, with 11 bases between. The germline gives CDR1 GTSNPN, CDR2 SVGIG (reference sequence). The CDR3 consists of 11 residues. For the CDR3, the DNA is TGTGCCTGGGCGGTCAGGGGCGAGCAGTACTTC. This encodes CAWAVRGEQYF.

The gene calls are TRBV5-1 and TRBJ1-2, with 10 bases that match TRBD1. The V and J ends lost 4 bases and 8 bases, in that order; junction bases with no gene match: 14. This CDR3 region has 16 residues. Germline CDR1 is SGHRS and CDR2 is YFSETQ. CDR3 residues: CASSIPGTGDTMGYTF. The CDR3 nucleotides are TGCGCCAGCAGCATCCCCGGGACAGGGGATACTATGGGCTACACCTTC.

The chain combines TRBV5-1 with TRBJ2-2, with 10 bases lining up with TRBD2. This CDR3 contains 15 residues. The J segment lost 5 bases and the V segment lost 7 bases, leaving 8 bases of the junction unmatched. Per germline, CDR1 SGHRS and CDR2 YFSETQ. The CDR3 spells CASGLLAGSTGELFF. DNA for the CDR3: TGCGCCAGCGGCCTACTAGCGGGATCAACCGGGGAGCTGTTTTTT. Full variable domain (missing parts from reference TRBV5-1 and TRBJ2-2): KAGVTQTPRYLIKTRGQQVTLSCSPISGHRSVSWYQQTPGQGLQFLFEYFSETQRNKGNFPGRFSGRQFSNSRSEMNVSTLELGDSALYLCASGLLAGSTGELFFGEGSRLTVL.

CDR3 DNA sequence: TGCGCCAGCAGCCAAGGATGGGGACAGGGGGGCGAGCAGTACTTC. Translated: CASSQGWGQGGEQYF. V is TRBV4-1 and J is TRBJ2-7; TRBD1 matches at 11 bases. CDR1 is MGHRA, CDR2 YSYEKL, per germline. The CDR3 runs 15 residues. Unmatched junction bases numbered 5, after V lost 1 base and J lost 6 bases.

This clone was detected only once. The J gene is TRBJ1-6, the V gene TRBV7-9; tentative D call: TRBD1 (6 bases). The germline V and J ends were trimmed by 4 bases and 9 bases, with 16 bases remaining between them. The CDR3 length is 15 residues. The germline V gene has CDR1 SEHNR and CDR2 FQNEAQ (reference sequence). The CDR3 reads CASSSLRGAGSPLHF. CDR3 nucleotide sequence: TGTGCCAGCAGCTCACTTCGGGGGGCCGGTTCACCCCTCCACTTT. The full variable domain, in which reference TRBV7-9 and TRBJ1-6 provide the parts outside the CDR3, is DTGVSQNPRHKITKRGQNVTFRCDPISEHNRLYWYRQTLGQGPEFLTYFQNEAQLEKSRLLSDRFSAERPKGSFSTLEIQRTEQGDSAMYLCASSSLRGAGSPLHFGNGTRLTVT.

The chain uses TRBV5-4 and TRBJ2-1; TRBD2 matches 13 bases. This CDR3 has 15 residues. Germline values: CDR1 SGHNT, CDR2 YYREEE (reference sequence). Trimming at V came to 4 bases and at J to 9 bases, leaving 7 bases not matched to a gene. The CDR3 sequence: CASSVTSGRPPEQFF. In DNA form, the CDR3 reads TGTGCCAGCAGCGTGACTAGCGGGAGGCCGCCTGAGCAGTTCTTC.

To note about this clone: A junction end diverges from the germline sequence, so it may reflect a read error. The chain's CDR3 is CVSRQQIYTGELFF. CDR3 DNA: TGTGTCAGCAGACAACAGATATACACCGGGGAGCTGTTTTTT. V gene TRBV27 combines with J gene TRBJ2-2; D not certain. Germline CDR1 is MNHEY and CDR2 is SMNVEV (reference sequence). The CDR3 consists of 14 residues.

V is TRBV12-5 and J is TRBJ1-5; 10 bases line up with TRBD1. The V gene end was trimmed by 3 bases and the J gene end by 4 bases; junction bases not matched to a gene: 9. CDR1 and CDR2 from the germline V gene are LGHNT and FRNRAP. The CDR3 totals 17 residues. In DNA, the CDR3 is TGTGCTAGTGGTTTTAGCCCCGCGGGACAGGGGAATCAGCCCCAGCATTTT. It encodes CASGFSPAGQGNQPQHF.

The rearrangement uses TRBV6-6 and TRBJ2-3; TRBD2 matches 11 bases. With 2 bases clipped from V and 6 bases from J, the junction kept 7 bases outside the gene matches. Per the germline V gene, CDR1 is MNHNY and CDR2 is SVGAGI (reference sequence). The CDR3 extends over 16 amino acids. The CDR3 DNA reads as TGTGCCAGCAGTTACCCGCTAGCGGGAGGACCCGATACGCAGTATTTT. Encoded protein: CASSYPLAGGPDTQYF.

The genes are TRBV15 and TRBJ1-5; TRBD1 matches at 7 bases. From germline, CDR1 is LNHNV and CDR2 YYDKDF (reference sequence). This CDR3 has 14 residues. V gave up 5 bases and J gave up 6 bases; unmatched junction bases: 7. The CDR3 nucleotides read TGTGCCACCAGCCACCGACAGGGTGGTCAGCCCCAGCATTTT. Translation gives CATSHRQGGQPQHF.

The rearrangement joins TRBV25-1 to TRBJ1-1; perhaps TRBD1 as D (6 bases). V lost 6 bases and J lost 7, with 18 bases in between. Germline lookup yields CDR1 MGHDK and CDR2 SYGVNS. The CDR3 is 14 residues long. The CDR3, as DNA: TGTGCCAGCAGAACGGGGGGGACAAGGGGTGAAGCTTTCTTT. This encodes CASRTGGTRGEAFF. The full variable domain, in which reference TRBV25-1 and TRBJ1-1 provide the parts outside the CDR3, is EADIYQTPRYLVIGTGKKITLECSQTMGHDKMYWYQQDPGMELHLIHYSYGVNSTEKGDLSSESTVSRIRTEHFPLTLESARPSHTSQYLCASRTGGTRGEAFFGQGTRLTVV.

V usage is TRBV20-1 and J usage is TRBJ1-2; a possible D gene is TRBD1 (5 bases). Germline values: CDR1 DFQATT, CDR2 SNEGSKA (reference sequence). Trimming took 6 bases from V and 7 from J, leaving 12 bases between them. The CDR3 is 11 amino acids. The CDR3 region has the DNA TGCAGTGCAGGGACCGGGAGTGGCTACACCTTC. This translates into CSAGTGSGYTF.

The chain couples TRBV4-1 to TRBJ2-3; 7 bases align to TRBD2. From germline, CDR1 is MGHRA and CDR2 YSYEKL. The J segment lost 6 bases and the V segment lost 0 bases, leaving 9 bases of the junction unmatched. There are 16 residues in the CDR3. The CDR3: CASSQDTAGVGDTQYF. The CDR3 nucleotides are TGCGCCAGCAGCCAAGATACGGCGGGAGTTGGGGATACGCAGTATTTT.

The chain is built from TRBV2 and TRBJ1-1; 7 bases line up with TRBD1. V lost 6 bases to trimming and J lost 0 bases; unmatched junction nucleotides: 4. The CDR3 sequence is 14 residues long. Germline loops: CDR1 SNHLY, CDR2 FYNNEI. CDR3 sequence: CASRAQGLNTEAFF. CDR3 sequence (DNA): TGTGCCAGCAGGGCACAGGGGCTGAACACTGAAGCTTTCTTT.

V usage is TRBV18 and J usage is TRBJ2-5; D might be TRBD2 (7 bases). The CDR3 totals 16 residues. Germline loops: CDR1 KGHSH, CDR2 LQKENI. V dropped 3 bases and J dropped 4 bases, with 18 bases sitting between them. Written as DNA, the CDR3 is TGTGCCAGCTCACCCCAAACGTCGGGGGGCTCAGAGACCCAGTACTTC. The encoded protein is CASSPQTSGGSETQYF.

The chain uses TRBV7-9 and TRBJ1-4; perhaps TRBD1 as D (5 bases). Germline V gene data show CDR1 as SEHNR and CDR2 as FQNEAQ (reference sequence). The CDR3 has 15 amino acids. V was clipped by 1 base and J by 7 bases, with 13 bases between them. The CDR3: CASSLEGMYSEKLFF. The CDR3 DNA sequence: TGTGCCAGCAGCTTAGAGGGGATGTATAGTGAAAAACTGTTTTTT. The variable domain in full, with the rest retrieved from reference TRBV7-9 and TRBJ1-4, is DTGVSQNPRHKITKRGQNVTFRCDPISEHNRLYWYRQTLGQGPEFLTYFQNEAQLEKSRLLSDRFSAERPKGSFSTLEIQRTEQGDSAMYLCASSLEGMYSEKLFFGSGTQLSVL.

The V and J genes are TRBV7-7 and TRBJ2-5, with 7 bases fitting TRBD1. The junction had 8 bases not matched to a gene; V was cut back by 5 bases and J by 2 bases. Germline V gene sequence: CDR1 SSHAT, CDR2 FNYEAQ (reference sequence). CDR3 length: 15 amino acids. DNA of the CDR3: TGTGCCAGCAGCCAGGGGACAGTCCTACAAGAGACCCAGTACTTC. As protein: CASSQGTVLQETQYF.

The chain has TRBV9 and TRBJ2-1, with 11 bases fitting TRBD2. J gave up 6 bases and V 0 bases, and 11 bases lay outside the gene matches. The CDR3 spans 18 residues. Germline loops: CDR1 SGDLS, CDR2 YYNGEE. CDR3 amino acids: CASSVESPSGRPRNEQFF. CDR3 bases: TGTGCCAGCAGCGTAGAAAGTCCTAGCGGGAGGCCGCGCAATGAGCAGTTCTTC.

CDR3 nucleotides: TGTGCCAGCAGACGAACCCCGGGACTAGGGGACAATGAGCAGTTCTTC. This sequence encodes CASRRTPGLGDNEQFF. The chain employs TRBV13 and TRBJ2-1; TRBD2 matches at 8 bases. CDR1 and CDR2 (germline): PRHDT, FYEKMQ (reference sequence). The CDR3 extends over 16 amino acids. V gave up 6 bases and J gave up 5 bases; unmatched junction bases: 12.

V gene TRBV7-2 combines with J gene TRBJ2-7, with D possibly TRBD2 on 5 matching bases. CDR1 is SGHTA, CDR2 FQGNSA, per germline. The germline V and J ends were trimmed by 5 bases and 12 bases, with 20 bases remaining between them. This CDR3 region has 13 residues. The chain's CDR3 is CASSPTRVGEPYF. DNA for the CDR3: TGTGCCAGCAGCCCTACCCGTGTCGGGGAACCGTACTTC.

J is TRBJ2-5 and V is TRBV28; 8 nucleotides align to TRBD2. The end of the DNA is better explained by TRBJ2-7, so the J call may be wrong. CDR3 size: 17 residues. The germline V gene has CDR1 MDHEN and CDR2 SYDVKM. The CDR3 reads CASSSPGLEGVTYEQYF. In DNA, the CDR3 is TGTGCCAGCAGTTCGCCGGGACTAGAAGGGGTAACCTACGAGCAGTACTTC.